This T cell receptor (beta chain) was profiled in a study of response to subunit inactivated influenza vaccine. Each CDR3 protein is one row after TCRdb ran MiXCR on the RT-PCR reads. The repertoire has about 780,000 distinct CDR3 sequences, under 20% of them found once; the top ten carry 9.5% to 13%. As concerns this clonotype: No antigen is known for it.

V was pared by 2 bases and J by 4 bases, with 18 bases between. This CDR3 region has 16 residues. Per germline, CDR1 SGHKS and CDR2 YYEKEE (reference sequence). Study-wide results and limits: The authors put forward the suggestion that each seasonal influenza vaccination may bring in only a limited number of new T cells.

The source material was PBMCs from blood, sampled 4 to 6 days after vaccination. This sequence originates from a man aged 45 to 65 who received an inactivated influenza vaccine. This chain links TRBV5-5 with TRBJ1-1, with D tentatively TRBD1 (5 bases). In DNA, the CDR3 is TGTGCCAGCAGCTTTCTACCGACGAGGGGTGGCACTGAAGCTTTCTTT. Amino acids: CASSFLPTRGGTEAFF.